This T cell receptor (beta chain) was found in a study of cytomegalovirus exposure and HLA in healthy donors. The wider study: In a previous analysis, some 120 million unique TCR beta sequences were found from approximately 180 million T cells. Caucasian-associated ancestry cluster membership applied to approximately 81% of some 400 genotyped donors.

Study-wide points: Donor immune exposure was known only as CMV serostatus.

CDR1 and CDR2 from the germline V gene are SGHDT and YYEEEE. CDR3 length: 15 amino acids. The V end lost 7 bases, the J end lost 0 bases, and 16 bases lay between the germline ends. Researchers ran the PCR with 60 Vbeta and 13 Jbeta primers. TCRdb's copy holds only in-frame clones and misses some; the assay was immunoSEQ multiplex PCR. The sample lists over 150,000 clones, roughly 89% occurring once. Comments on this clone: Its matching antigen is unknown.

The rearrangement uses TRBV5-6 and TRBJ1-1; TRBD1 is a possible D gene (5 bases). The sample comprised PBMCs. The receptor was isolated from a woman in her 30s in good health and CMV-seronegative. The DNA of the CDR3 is TGTGCCAGCCAGACGTTGGGGGGAATGAACACTGAAGCTTTCTTT. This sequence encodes CASQTLGGMNTEAFF.